Listed below are T cell receptor beta chains from one sample, sequenced in a study of blood T cell repertoires in COVID-19. Profiling relied on immunoSEQ multiplex PCR, and the TCRdb table lists in-frame clones only, not all of them. The table lists 200,000 to 250,000 clones, 70% to 85% of them singletons. The specimen sequenced was PBMCs or T cells enriched from blood (not recorded which). These TCRs come from a woman in her thirties or forties with acute COVID-19. Each CDR3 is given with its conserved first and last residue. D genes are given only for firm matches. Part of the rows lack a size; the others show once, few, many or a class for expanded clones.

TGCGCCAGCAGCCTCGGACTAGCGGGAGGTTTTGTTGAGACCCAGTACTTC	CASSLGLAGGFVETQYF	TRBV4-1	TRBJ2-5	TRBD2	many
TGTGCCAGTAGTACCGGACAGGGGGATAATTCACCCCTCCACTTT	CASSTGQGDNSPLHF	TRBV19	TRBJ1-6	TRBD1	.
TGTGCCAGCTCATTACAGAACACTGAAGCTTTCTTT	CASSLQNTEAFF	TRBV18	TRBJ1-1	.	.
TGCGCCAGCAGCCCCGGACACCGGAACACTGAAGCTTTCTTT	CASSPGHRNTEAFF	TRBV5-1	TRBJ1-1	.	.
TGTGCCAGCAGCTTCGACGTTCCAGGGGTTTCTGGAAACACCATATATTTT	CASSFDVPGVSGNTIYF	TRBV11-2	TRBJ1-3	.	.
TGTGCCTGGGACCTGGGTTTCGATAGGGGAGGTAATGAGCAGTTCTTC	CAWDLGFDRGGNEQFF	TRBV30	TRBJ2-1	.	.
TGTGCCAGCAGCGCCTTAAGAGGCCCCGGGGAGCTGTTTTTT	CASSALRGPGELFF	TRBV11-2	TRBJ2-2	.	.
TGTGCCAGCAGTGAAACACAGCTGAGCTCCTACAATGAGCAGTTCTTC	CASSETQLSSYNEQFF	TRBV25-1	TRBJ2-1	.	few
TGTGCCAGCAGCGCAGGGCTCACACCCCTCCACTTT	CASSAGLTPLHF	TRBV11-2	TRBJ1-6	.	.
TGTGCCAGCAGCCAAGTTTTAATAGCGGGAGACGCCTACGAGCAGTACTTC	CASSQVLIAGDAYEQYF	TRBV4-2	TRBJ2-7	TRBD2	.
TGTGCCACCAGTGATTACACAGAAAATTCACCCCTCCACTTT	CATSDYTENSPLHF	TRBV24-1	TRBJ1-6	.	many
TGTGCCTGGAGTAGGCCGGGTCCTTTTCATATAAGCTATGGCTACACCTTC	CAWSRPGPFHISYGYTF	TRBV30	TRBJ1-2	.	few
TGTGCCAGCAGCAAGACCGGGACAAGTTATGGCTACACCTTC	CASSKTGTSYGYTF	TRBV7-9	TRBJ1-2	.	.
TGTGCCACCAGTGACCCCGGGAAGGCAGCGGGGGGCCCAGATACGCAGTATTTT	CATSDPGKAAGGPDTQYF	TRBV24-1	TRBJ2-3	TRBD2	.
TGTGCCTTACAAAATCAGGACTCGGGGGAGCAGTACTTC	CALQNQDSGEQYF	TRBV10-3	TRBJ2-7	.	.
TGTGCCAGCAGCTCACTTCGACAGGGTGTAGGTGGAAACACCATATATTTT	CASSSLRQGVGGNTIYF	TRBV13	TRBJ1-3	TRBD1	.
TGTGCCAGCAGTATGGGGACAGGGGACGAGCAGTACTTC	CASSMGTGDEQYF	TRBV27	TRBJ2-7	TRBD1	.
TGCGCCCTCCTTCCGAGGGAGAGTGGCTACGAGCAGTACTTC	CALLPRESGYEQYF	TRBV10-1	TRBJ2-7	.	.
TGTGCCAGCTCACCCGACAGGGTGGGCACTGAAGCTTTCTTT	CASSPDRVGTEAFF	TRBV18	TRBJ1-1	TRBD1	.
TGTGCCAGCAGCTCTCAGGACAGCCATAATCAGCCCCAGCATTTT	CASSSQDSHNQPQHF	TRBV7-3	TRBJ1-5	.	.
TGTGCCAGCAGTGTCGGAGAAGACTACATTCAGTACTTC	CASSVGEDYIQYF	TRBV2	TRBJ2-4	.	.
TGTGCCAGCAGCCCTTGGACAGAGAACACCGGGGAGCTGTTTTTT	CASSPWTENTGELFF	TRBV3-1/TRBV3-2	TRBJ2-2	.	.
TGTGCCAGCAGCCCAACAGGGAATTCACCCCTCCACTTT	CASSPTGNSPLHF	TRBV25-1	TRBJ1-6	.	.
TGTGCCAGCAGGCCGACCGGGACAGCTAATGAAAAACTGTTTTTT	CASRPTGTANEKLFF	TRBV7-2	TRBJ1-4	TRBD1	many
TGTGCCAGCAGCTTAGCAAGACAGGACTATGGCTACACCTTC	CASSLARQDYGYTF	TRBV7-8	TRBJ1-2	.	few
TGTGCCAGCAGTGAACAAGACAGACCGAACACTGAAGCTTTCTTT	CASSEQDRPNTEAFF	TRBV6-1	TRBJ1-1	.	.
TGTGCCAGCAGCCTATGGGACTCAGCCTACGAGCAGTACTTC	CASSLWDSAYEQYF	TRBV3-1/TRBV3-2	TRBJ2-7	.	.
TGTGCCAGTAGTATTACAGGGGCCCAAAGTACCTATGGCTACACCTTC	CASSITGAQSTYGYTF	TRBV19	TRBJ1-2	TRBD1	.
TGTGCCAGCAGTCCCCGGGGACAGTCTCAGTATAGCTCCTACGAGCAGTACTTC	CASSPRGQSQYSSYEQYF	TRBV27	TRBJ2-7	TRBD1	few
TGTGCCAGCAGCTTATATGGGGGAGGACAGCCCCAGCATTTT	CASSLYGGGQPQHF	TRBV11-3	TRBJ1-5	.	few
TGTGCCAGCAACCCGGGACAGGGGGCCGCGGACACTGAAGCTTTCTTT	CASNPGQGAADTEAFF	TRBV9	TRBJ1-1	TRBD1	.
TGTGCCAGCAGCGGCCTAGCGGGAACTGGGGAGCTGTTTTTT	CASSGLAGTGELFF	TRBV14	TRBJ2-2	TRBD2	.
TGTGCCAGCAGCTTAGGACAGGGTCACTATGGCTACACCTTC	CASSLGQGHYGYTF	TRBV7-9	TRBJ1-2	TRBD1	.
TGTGCCAGCTCACCGGATGAACAGTCGAACACTGAAGCTTTCTTT	CASSPDEQSNTEAFF	TRBV18	TRBJ1-1	.	.
TGCGCCAGCAGTGAACAGGGTTTGAACACTGAAGCTTTCTTT	CASSEQGLNTEAFF	TRBV10-2	TRBJ1-1	.	.
TGCGCCAGCAGCTTGGACAGGCGATCGGGCTACACCTTC	CASSLDRRSGYTF	TRBV5-1	TRBJ1-2	.	medium-sized
TGTGCCAGCAGCTTTTCGGGCGGGGAGCTGTTTTTT	CASSFSGGELFF	TRBV7-9	TRBJ2-2	.	.
TGTGCCAGCAGCCAAGATCGGGAGAGACGGAACACTGAAGCTTTCTTT	CASSQDRERRNTEAFF	TRBV4-2	TRBJ1-1	.	.
TGTGCCAGCAGTGATATGGCGGGAGCATCCTACAATGAGCAGTTCTTC	CASSDMAGASYNEQFF	TRBV2	TRBJ2-1	TRBD2	.
TGCGCCAGCAGCTTGGTACTAGCGGGAGGGGAGACCCAGTACTTC	CASSLVLAGGETQYF	TRBV5-1	TRBJ2-5	TRBD2	.
TGTGCCAGCAGCCTACAAGGAGCAATTGGCTACACCTTC	CASSLQGAIGYTF	TRBV12-3/TRBV12-4	TRBJ1-2	.	.
TGTGCCAGCAGTTCCCCAGGGGCCTCCTACGAGCAGTACTTC	CASSSPGASYEQYF	TRBV6-5	TRBJ2-7	.	.
TGCGCCAGCAGTCCCCCTACCTTGGGCAGGGCAGTGGGTCAGCCCCAGCATTTT	CASSPPTLGRAVGQPQHF	TRBV23-1	TRBJ1-5	.	.
TGCGCCAGCAGCCACCCGGGACAGGGGAGCGGCTACACCTTC	CASSHPGQGSGYTF	TRBV4-3	TRBJ1-2	TRBD1	.
TGTGCCGCAGGTCAGGCGTCCTCAGATACGCAGTATTTT	CAAGQASSDTQYF	TRBV7-9	TRBJ2-3	.	.
TGCGCCAGCAGCTTGGTACTTGCGGGGAAGGGCAATGAGCAGTTCTTC	CASSLVLAGKGNEQFF	TRBV5-1	TRBJ2-1	.	.
TGCGCCAGCAGCCGACAAACACAGGGGCCCCCCGGGGAGCTGTTTTTT	CASSRQTQGPPGELFF	TRBV4-1	TRBJ2-2	TRBD1	.
TGTGCCAGCGGACTAGGACAGGGAAGGGACACTGAAGCTTTCTTT	CASGLGQGRDTEAFF	TRBV6-4	TRBJ1-1	TRBD1	.
TGTGCCAGCAGCTTAGGACAGTTCGCGAACACCGGGGAGCTGTTTTTT	CASSLGQFANTGELFF	TRBV7-8	TRBJ2-2	.	.
TGTGCCAGCAGCTTAGGGGCAGTGCTCAATGGCTACACCTTC	CASSLGAVLNGYTF	TRBV7-8	TRBJ1-2	.	.
TGCAGTGCCAGTGGGCACAACTATGGCTACACCTTC	CSASGHNYGYTF	TRBV20-1	TRBJ1-2	.	.
TGCGCCAGCAGCCAAGAAAGTTGGGGGGGGCACTCCTACAATGAGCAGTTCTTC	CASSQESWGGHSYNEQFF	TRBV4-1	TRBJ2-1	.	.
TGTGCCAGCAGCTTAGCCAGGGAAAGTATAGGGACCCAGTACTTC	CASSLARESIGTQYF	TRBV11-2	TRBJ2-5	.	.
TGTGCCAGTAGTATGGAGGACGGAGAGACCCAGTACTTC	CASSMEDGETQYF	TRBV19	TRBJ2-5	.	.
TGTGCCAGCAGCTTGGCAACGGTCTCAACTAATGAAAAACTGTTTTTT	CASSLATVSTNEKLFF	TRBV5-8	TRBJ1-4	.	once
TGTGCCAGCTCACCGTTCGGTGGGGCAGTCCTGAACACAGAAAGGGACACTGAAGCTTTCTTT	CASSPFGGAVLNTERDTEAFF	TRBV18	TRBJ1-1	.	.
TGTGCCAGCCGGACAGGGGAGAATCAGCCCCAGCATTTT	CASRTGENQPQHF	TRBV28	TRBJ1-5	TRBD1	.
TGTGCCAGCAGCCAGGCGGAGGTGGGTGGCGGGAGTACGCAGTATTTT	CASSQAEVGGGSTQYF	TRBV11-2	TRBJ2-3	TRBD2	.
TGCGCCAGCCGGGACAGGGCGGAATATGGCTACACCTTC	CASRDRAEYGYTF	TRBV5-1	TRBJ1-2	TRBD1	.